These 3 T cell receptor beta chains share one sample of origin, sequenced in a study of OX40 agonist ivuxolimab in advanced cancers. Libraries were prepared by immunoSEQ multiplex PCR; TCRdb keeps only in-frame clonotypes and omits some of them. The data show about 15,000 clones, roughly 73% seen once. Here the sequenced sample was CD4+ or CD8+ T cells sorted from blood, taken in a trial of the OX40 agonist ivuxolimab. The receptor source for this set is an adult with an advanced solid tumor such as melanoma, head and neck, liver or kidney cancer.

The chain combines TRBV11-2 with TRBJ2-7; 10 bases are shared with TRBD2. Germline V gives CDR1 SGHAT, CDR2 FQNNGV. This CDR3 comprises 18 residues. Trimming took 5 bases from V and 4 from J; bases not matched to a gene: 17. The CDR3 coding sequence is TGTGCCAGCAGCCTATCGGACAGGCACATAGCGGGGGGTTACGAGCAGTACTTC. Residues: CASSLSDRHIAGGYEQYF.

The genes are TRBV12-5 and TRBJ1-1, with D unclear. Looked up from germline, CDR1 is LGHNT and CDR2 is FRNRAP. Trimming cost V 0 bases and J 4 bases, with 12 bases left between them. This CDR3 contains 15 residues. CDR3 region: CASGLVDGHRTEAFF. CDR3 bases: TGTGCTAGTGGTTTGGTAGACGGGCATCGCACTGAAGCTTTCTTT. Looking up the rest from reference TRBV12-5 and TRBJ1-1 gives the full variable domain: DARVTQTPRHKVTEMGQEVTMRCQPILGHNTVFWYRQTMMQGLELLAYFRNRAPLDDSGMPKDRFSAEMPDATLATLKIQPSEPRDSAVYFCASGLVDGHRTEAFFGQGTRLTVV.

This chain joins TRBV19 and TRBJ2-7; D possibly corresponds to TRBD2 (5 bases). The CDR3 is made up of 14 amino acids. CDR1 and CDR2 (germline): LNHDA, SQIVND (reference sequence). V was cut by 4 bases and J by 4 bases, with 14 bases left in between. The CDR3 sequence: CASSKGDVPYEQYF. In DNA, the CDR3 is TGTGCCAGTAGTAAGGGAGACGTCCCTTACGAGCAGTACTTC.